Following are 23 T cell receptor beta chains from one sample sequenced in a study of beta chain features in type 1 diabetes. Study-wide results and limits: TCRB CDR3s were moderately but significantly shorter in Type 1 diabetes patients in all four CD4+ subsets.

Their specific antigens are unknown. Reverse transcription of all isolated RNA meant that expressed TCRB transcripts were sequenced. Using immunoSEQ multiplex PCR, the repertoire was profiled, and TCRdb retains in-frame clones only, with some absent. The sample has 150,000 to 180,000 clones; over 9% are singletons. The sample was central memory CD4+ T cells from blood. Receptor source: a man aged 25-45 years with type 1 diabetes.

This clone was observed a handful of times. The chain employs TRBV2 and TRBJ2-1; D not resolved. The CDR3 is 12 residues long. CDR1 is SNHLY, CDR2 FYNNEI, per germline. The V end was cut by 5 bases, the J end by 10 bases, with 12 bases between. CDR3 sequence (DNA): TGTGCCAGCAGTCGGAATGCGGCAGAGCAGTTCTTC. Translated, it gives CASSRNAAEQFF.

In this sample, this clone turned up a few times. The CDR3 DNA reads TGCGCCAGCAGCCAATTTAGCGGGAGGGAAGAGACCCAGTACTTC. Translated: CASSQFSGREETQYF. The gene calls are TRBV4-3 and TRBJ2-5; 11 bases line up with TRBD2. V trimming: 2 bases; J trimming: 3 bases; junction bases outside the gene matches: 2. This CDR3 has 15 residues. Germline lookup yields CDR1 LGHNA and CDR2 YSLEER.

This clone was recorded a few times. The V call is TRBV7-2, the J call TRBJ2-5; the D is unclear. Germline CDR1 and CDR2: SGHTA and FQGNSA. V lost 6 bases and J lost 2, with 16 bases in between. The CDR3 totals 15 residues. The DNA for the CDR3 is TGTGCCAGCAGTCACACCCCGGGTGAGCAAGAGACCCAGTACTTC. Encoded protein: CASSHTPGEQETQYF.

The genes are TRBV27 and TRBJ2-6; no clear D. The CDR3 extends over 15 amino acids. The germline V gene has CDR1 MNHEY and CDR2 SMNVEV (reference sequence). Trimming took off 7 bases at V and 1 base at J, with 11 bases between the two ends. The CDR3 nucleotides read TGTGCCAGCATGAGGATAGGATCTGGGGCCAACGTCCTGACTTTC. Translating gives CASMRIGSGANVLTF.

The V and J genes are TRBV5-1 and TRBJ1-1; D not resolved. Deletions cut 0 bases from V and 11 bases from J, with 17 bases between. This CDR3 is 14 amino acids long. Per germline, CDR1 SGHRS and CDR2 YFSETQ. The CDR3 sequence is CASSLDLAGRGAFF. For the CDR3, the DNA is TGCGCCAGCAGCTTGGATTTGGCGGGTCGCGGGGCTTTCTTT.

This clone was seen more than once but under ten times. This rearrangement joins TRBV7-9 to TRBJ2-7; TRBD1 might be the D (6 bases). Trimming removed 5 bases at V and 4 bases at J, with 9 bases between. CDR3 size: 12 residues. Germline loops: CDR1 SEHNR, CDR2 FQNEAQ (reference sequence). The CDR3, as DNA: TGTGCCAGCAGCCAGGGGACGTACGAGCAGTACTTC. Protein product: CASSQGTYEQYF.

The chain combines TRBV7-2 with TRBJ2-3, with 14 bases lining up with TRBD2. Per the germline V gene, CDR1 is SGHTA and CDR2 is FQGNSA. V shed 3 bases and J 4 bases; nucleotides not matched to a gene: 9. The CDR3 extends over 18 amino acids. The CDR3: CASSLRGTSGGGADTQYF. In DNA, the CDR3 is TGTGCCAGCAGCTTGCGGGGGACTAGCGGGGGAGGGGCAGATACGCAGTATTTT.

For the CDR3, the DNA is TGCGCCAGCAGCCAACAAACTAGCGGAACCGGGGAGCTGTTTTTT. Protein sequence: CASSQQTSGTGELFF. The chain carries TRBV4-3 and TRBJ2-2; TRBD2 matches 8 bases. The trim removed 2 bases at V and 5 bases at J, leaving 4 bases unmatched. Looked up from germline, CDR1 is LGHNA and CDR2 is YSLEER. The CDR3 contains 15 residues.

As DNA, the CDR3 is TGTGCCAGCAGCCAACAGGGGGGTCAATTAGTGGACGAGCAGTACTTC. Amino acid sequence: CASSQQGGQLVDEQYF. The chain uses TRBV16 and TRBJ2-7; weak D call: TRBD1 (7 bases). The CDR3 has 16 residues. The V gene's germline CDR1 is KGHSY and CDR2 FQNENV. Trimming pared 2 bases from V and 5 bases from J, leaving 19 bases between.

The V gene is TRBV18, the J gene TRBJ1-4; no definite D call. This CDR3 spans 15 amino acids. V dropped 1 base and J dropped 7 bases, with 13 bases sitting between them. Germline CDR1 and CDR2: KGHSH and LQKENI. DNA of the CDR3: TGTGCCAGCTCACCACGGAGGGAAAGTACTGAAAAACTGTTTTTT. Protein sequence: CASSPRRESTEKLFF.

This clone was picked up one time. The chain has TRBV11-2 and TRBJ2-7, with 13 bases lining up with TRBD2. With 4 bases clipped from V and 9 bases from J, the junction kept 15 bases outside the gene matches. The CDR3 runs 17 residues. Per the germline V gene, CDR1 is SGHAT and CDR2 is FQNNGV. The CDR3 bases are TGTGCCAGCAGCTCGGGGGGCGGACTAGCGGGAGTGTCCGGGCAGTACTTC. This encodes CASSSGGGLAGVSGQYF.

A few counts support this clone. The chain uses TRBV2 and TRBJ2-7; TRBD2 aligns across 13 bases. The V segment lost 6 bases and the J segment 0 bases; nucleotides outside the gene matches: 8. The CDR3 contains 17 residues. Germline V gene sequence: CDR1 SNHLY, CDR2 FYNNEI. Here the CDR3 reads CASSPGLAGDLSYEQYF. CDR3 in DNA: TGTGCCAGCAGCCCAGGACTAGCGGGAGATCTCTCCTACGAGCAGTACTTC.

This clone was counted between two and nine times. The V and J genes are TRBV5-1 and TRBJ2-7, with 9 positions matching TRBD2. V gave up 6 bases and J gave up 6 bases; unmatched junction bases: 13. Germline-derived CDR1 and CDR2 are SGHRS and YFSETQ. This CDR3 spans 15 amino acids. The CDR3 DNA sequence: TGCGCCAGCAAGGTGGCGGGAGGGCCCTCGAGCGAGCAGTACTTC. Translated, it gives CASKVAGGPSSEQYF.

This rearrangement joins TRBV28 to TRBJ1-1; a weak D match, TRBD1 (5 bases). Germline lookup yields CDR1 MDHEN and CDR2 SYDVKM. The length of the CDR3 is 15 residues. V was clipped by 8 bases and J by 4 bases, with 20 bases between them. Here the CDR3 reads CASPPPLGVGTEAFF. The DNA of the CDR3 is TGTGCCAGCCCACCACCTCTAGGGGTAGGCACTGAAGCTTTCTTT.

The gene calls are TRBV27 and TRBJ2-7; 9 bases align to TRBD1. CDR1 and CDR2 (germline): MNHEY, SMNVEV (reference sequence). Trimming removed 4 bases from V and 2 bases from J; junction bases left unmatched: 12. The CDR3 totals 17 residues. For the CDR3, the DNA is TGTGCCAGCAGTTGGGAGTATAGTGGACAGGGGCCCTACGAGCAGTACTTC. Residues: CASSWEYSGQGPYEQYF.

The chain has TRBV5-1 and TRBJ2-7; 8 nucleotides align to TRBD1. Trimming removed 2 bases from V and 5 bases from J; junction bases left unmatched: 9. This CDR3 region has 15 residues. Germline V gene sequence: CDR1 SGHRS, CDR2 YFSETQ. This chain's CDR3 is CASSFGDRGVNEQYF. The CDR3 nucleotides are TGCGCCAGCAGCTTCGGAGACAGGGGTGTCAACGAGCAGTACTTC.

The chain uses TRBV19 and TRBJ1-1, with D perhaps matching TRBD1 (5 bases). The germline V gene has CDR1 LNHDA and CDR2 SQIVND (reference sequence). The CDR3 length is 12 residues. V was pared by 3 bases and J by 6 bases, with 8 bases between. The CDR3 loop reads CASSIQGSEAFF. DNA for the CDR3: TGTGCCAGTAGTATCCAGGGCTCTGAAGCTTTCTTT. The variable domain in full, completed from reference TRBV19 and TRBJ1-1, reads DGGITQSPKYLFRKEGQNVTLSCEQNLNHDAMYWYRQDPGQGLRLIYYSQIVNDFQKGDIAEGYSVSREKKESFPLTVTSAQKNPTAFYLCASSIQGSEAFFGQGTRLTVV.

This clone has more than one count but fewer than ten. The chain links TRBV28 to TRBJ1-3; D not certain. V lost 6 bases, J lost 0 bases, and 6 bases lay in between. The CDR3 contains 13 residues. The germline CDR1 and CDR2 sequences are MDHEN and SYDVKM. CDR3 protein: CASSRFSGNTIYF. The CDR3 DNA follows: TGTGCCAGCAGCAGATTCTCTGGAAACACCATATATTTT.

The chain joins TRBV27 to TRBJ2-5; D might be TRBD2 (5 bases). This CDR3 has 11 amino acids. Trimming removed 11 bases at V and 4 bases at J, with 11 bases between. The germline gives CDR1 MNHEY, CDR2 SMNVEV (reference sequence). CDR3 bases: TGTGCCCCCGGACTGTTAGAGACCCAGTACTTC. It encodes CAPGLLETQYF.

The V and J genes are TRBV4-3 and TRBJ2-3; 12 bases line up with TRBD2. The CDR3 is made up of 19 amino acids. V shed 1 base, J shed 6 bases, and the junction held 14 bases outside the gene matches. CDR1 is LGHNA and CDR2 is YSLEER in the germline V gene. CDR3: CASSQGPVLAGGITDTQYF. The CDR3, as DNA: TGCGCCAGCAGCCAAGGCCCAGTGCTAGCGGGAGGGATAACTGATACGCAGTATTTT.

This clone was counted a few times. CDR3 sequence: CSVGPPGFWSLDEQFF. CDR3 DNA: TGCAGCGTCGGTCCGCCAGGGTTTTGGTCCCTTGATGAGCAGTTCTTC. The chain employs TRBV29-1 and TRBJ2-1, with TRBD1 as a possible D gene (5 bases). CDR3 length: 16 residues. From germline, CDR1 is SQVTM and CDR2 ANQGSEA. Trimming stripped 6 bases from V and 8 bases from J, with 26 bases between.

This clone was found a few times. The J gene is TRBJ1-2, the V gene TRBV19; 8 nucleotides match TRBD1. The CDR3 totals 13 residues. V gave up 9 bases and J gave up 0 bases; unmatched junction bases: 3. From germline, CDR1 is LNHDA and CDR2 SQIVND (reference sequence). The CDR3: CASTTGANYGYTF. Here the CDR3 DNA reads TGTGCCAGCACGACAGGGGCTAACTATGGCTACACCTTC.

This clone has more than one count but fewer than ten. The chain is built from TRBV28 and TRBJ1-2; 10 bases line up with TRBD1. J was trimmed by 8 bases and V by 6 bases; bases with no gene match: 9. The CDR3 runs 14 residues. Germline V lookup: CDR1 MDHEN, CDR2 SYDVKM. The CDR3 sequence is CASSRVGQGEGYTF. The CDR3 DNA is TGTGCCAGCAGCCGAGTTGGACAGGGGGAAGGCTACACCTTC.